This T cell receptor beta chain stems from a study of beta chain features in type 1 diabetes. The sequenced template was cDNA made from the entire isolated RNA. TCRdb keeps only in-frame clones here, not all; method: immunoSEQ multiplex PCR. The table lists 630,000 or so clones, about 14% of them singletons. Germline-derived CDR1 and CDR2 are MGHRA and YSYEKL. Trimming took off 1 base at V and 5 bases at J, with 11 bases between the two ends. The CDR3 has 14 amino acids. General study findings and limits: Reduced insertions and increased deletions marked VDJ junctions in type 1 diabetes patients. Resolution of whether HLA type affects TCRB rearrangement was not achieved here. When Type 1 diabetes patients were examined, their TCRB CDR3s proved moderately but significantly shorter in all four CD4+ subsets.

There are a few counts of this clone. Its specificity is not known. Purity of each sorted population was above 95%. The chain has TRBV4-1 and TRBJ2-5; D possibly corresponds to TRBD2 (5 bases). The sequenced sample was naive CD4+ T cells from blood. This clonotype originated in a man younger than 30 with type 1 diabetes. The CDR3 DNA reads as TGCGCCAGCAGCCAAGGGACTGCTCGGGAGACCCAGTACTTC. Protein sequence: CASSQGTARETQYF.